This TCR beta chain emerged from a study of blood T cells in healthy people across ages. V was cut by 6 bases and J by 7 bases, with 10 bases left in between. Germline V lookup: CDR1 LNHDA, CDR2 SQIVND (reference sequence). The CDR3 is 12 residues long. Primed by a sample-barcoded 5' primer and a J-beta primer mix, a second PCR proceeded for 7 to 11 cycles. TCRdb re-called the 5' RACE reads with MiXCR, one entry per CDR3 protein. The sample carries 1.5 million to 2 million distinct CDR3 sequences, under 30% recorded once. Sequenced input: blood. This clonotype originated in a woman in her twenties or thirties in good health. The chain joins TRBV19 to TRBJ1-5; a weak D match, TRBD1 (6 bases). CDR3: CASRAGGQPQHF. CDR3 DNA sequence: TGTGCCAGTAGAGCGGGGGGCCAGCCCCAGCATTTT.